This T cell receptor (beta chain) was profiled in a study of cytomegalovirus exposure and HLA in healthy donors. Looking at the study overall: T cells numbering about 200 million yielded some 110 million unique TCR beta sequences in an earlier analysis. General study results and limits: Cytomegalovirus-associated status was assigned to roughly 160 TCR beta chains.

For this clone: The target antigen is unknown.

The CDR3 consists of 12 residues. CDR1 is SGHTA, CDR2 FQGNSA, per germline. V dropped 1 base and J dropped 7 bases, with 4 bases sitting between them. PCR employed 60 Vbeta and 13 Jbeta primers. TCRdb keeps only in-frame clones here, not all; method: immunoSEQ multiplex PCR. The sample lists around 150,000 clones, more than 65% occurring once. The sequenced material came from PBMCs. The TCR was taken from a man between 45 and 60 years old in good health and CMV-seropositive. The chain recombines TRBV7-2 with TRBJ2-2; D unresolved. The CDR3 DNA sequence: TGTGCCAGCAGCTTAGTATTCGGGGAGCTGTTTTTT. Its protein product is CASSLVFGELFF.